These 21 T cell receptor beta chains originate from one sample sequenced in a study of Graves' ophthalmopathy and Graves' hyperthyroidism (dated by TCRdb to 2016 to 2018). Sequencing relied on an Illumina HiSeq 2000. For repertoire sequencing, the TCR beta CDR3 regions were amplified from RNA transcripts. The first round of RT-PCR was done with HTBI primers and the Qiagen OneStep RT-PCR kit, and was followed by a second round of multiplex PCR, then size selection and purification. TCRdb's own reprocessing of the public reads used fastp at Q25 and MiXCR and kept productive beta chains. Each CDR3 protein appears once, grouped with its most common genes and DNA. The sample has under 250,000 distinct CDR3 sequences on record, under 30% of them singletons. Jointly, the top ten make up about 9.3% of the sample. The specimen was peripheral blood. The receptors originated from a man aged 45 to 65 with Graves' ophthalmopathy. Donor details come from another sample of the same person, matched by shared clones.

The rearrangement joins TRBV7-2 to TRBJ2-7; D is unresolved. Trimming left V 0 bases short and J 4 bases short, with 10 bases between. Germline CDR1 SGHTA, CDR2 FQGNSA. This CDR3 contains 14 residues. CDR3: CASSLAGSRYEQYF. In nucleotides, the CDR3 is TGTGCCAGCAGCTTAGCGGGTTCTAGATACGAGCAGTACTTC.

This clonotype was detected many times. This chain links TRBV19 with TRBJ1-5; TRBD1 matches 8 bases. Germline V gives CDR1 LNHDA, CDR2 SQIVND (reference sequence). The V segment lost 6 bases and the J segment 11 bases; nucleotides outside the gene matches: 12. The length of the CDR3 is 14 residues. The CDR3 reads CASSTGQARGAQHF. CDR3 nucleotide sequence: TGTGCCAGTAGCACGGGACAGGCCCGGGGGGCCCAGCATTTT.

This clonotype was seen repeatedly, ten times or more. The CDR3 DNA reads TGTGCCAGCAGCGCCGCCCCAGCCTCCCTGGAGACCCAGTACTTC. Its translation: CASSAAPASLETQYF. The chain has TRBV28 and TRBJ2-5; D gene uncertain. V lost 6 bases and J 5 bases, leaving 19 bases between the germline ends. The CDR3 length is 15 residues. Germline V gene data show CDR1 as MDHEN and CDR2 as SYDVKM.

V gene TRBV7-2 combines with J gene TRBJ2-4, with 11 bases lining up with TRBD2. Germline assignment: CDR1 SGHTA and CDR2 FQGNSA. Trimming cost V 5 bases and J 8 bases; bases outside gene matches: 14. The CDR3 extends over 17 amino acids. The CDR3 DNA reads as TGTGCCAGCAGCGTTAGCGGGGGGGGGTTTGGGATATACATTCAGTACTTC. Protein sequence: CASSVSGGGFGIYIQYF.

There are many counts of this clonotype. The V call is TRBV30, the J call TRBJ1-1; TRBD1 is a possible D gene (5 bases). Germline V gene sequence: CDR1 GTSNPN, CDR2 SVGIG (reference sequence). The V end lost 0 bases, the J end lost 1 base, and 9 bases lay between the germline ends. The CDR3 spans 14 residues. The CDR3 DNA sequence: TGTGCCTGGAGTGTAGGGGCCTCGAACACTGAAGCTTTCTTT. Encoded protein: CAWSVGASNTEAFF.

This clonotype was recorded many times. The chain has TRBV28 and TRBJ1-3; D is ambiguous. V was trimmed by 1 base and J by 0 bases, leaving 13 bases between them. The CDR3 contains 17 residues. CDR1 and CDR2 from the germline V gene are MDHEN and SYDVKM. CDR3 nucleotide sequence: TGTGCCAGCAGTTTATTAGTCGGACCTGACTCTGGAAACACCATATATTTT. This gives the protein CASSLLVGPDSGNTIYF.

This clonotype showed up many times. V usage is TRBV7-3 and J usage is TRBJ1-5, with D tentatively TRBD1 (5 bases). The length of the CDR3 is 18 residues. Germline loops: CDR1 SGHTA, CDR2 FQGTGA. With 5 bases removed from V and 4 bases from J, the gap between germline ends came to 24 bases. The CDR3 region has the DNA TGTGCCAGCAGCCCCCTAAGATTCAGGGACTGCGTAAATCAGCCCCAGCATTTT. As protein: CASSPLRFRDCVNQPQHF. Looking up the rest from reference TRBV7-3 and TRBJ1-5 gives the full variable domain: GAGVSQTPSNKVTEKGKYVELRCDPISGHTALYWYRQSLGQGPEFLIYFQGTGAADDSGLPNDRFFAVRPEGSVSTLKIQRTERGDSAVYLCASSPLRFRDCVNQPQHFGDGTRLSIL.

This clonotype has just a few counts. J is TRBJ2-2 and V is TRBV7-2; D not resolved. The CDR3 contains 12 residues. V was clipped by 4 bases and J by 10 bases, with 10 bases between them. The germline gives CDR1 SGHTA, CDR2 FQGNSA. The CDR3 coding sequence is TGTGCCAGCAGCTCTAGTGCGACGGAGCTGTTTTTT. Translated: CASSSSATELFF.

There are many counts of this clonotype. This sequence joins TRBV5-1 and TRBJ2-4; no definite D call. The germline gives CDR1 SGHRS, CDR2 YFSETQ. V lost 1 base, J lost 8 bases, and 13 bases lay in between. This CDR3 has 14 amino acids. CDR3 bases: TGCGCCAGCAGCTTGACTCCTGGCCGAGACATTCAGTACTTC. Its translation: CASSLTPGRDIQYF.

CDR3 in DNA: TGTGCCAGCAGGGGGGGACTAGGCTCCTACGAGCAGTACTTC. It translates to CASRGGLGSYEQYF. The chain links TRBV12-3 or TRBV12-4 to TRBJ2-7; 8 bases fit TRBD2. The CDR3 contains 14 residues. With 6 bases clipped from V and 0 bases from J, the junction kept 4 bases outside the gene matches.

A few counts support this clonotype. V and J are TRBV11-2 and TRBJ1-2; D is undetermined. The germline V gene encodes CDR1 SGHAT and CDR2 FQNNGV. The V gene lost 1 base and the J gene lost 7 bases, with 19 bases spanning the gap. The CDR3 length is 16 residues. In nucleotides, the CDR3 is TGTGCCAGCAGCTTAGTAACGGGCCGGGGTAGCGGTGGCTACACCTTC. Amino acids: CASSLVTGRGSGGYTF.

This clonotype showed up many times. The V call is TRBV3-1, the J call TRBJ2-2; TRBD2 aligns across 11 bases. The CDR3 length is 17 residues. CDR1 is LGHDT and CDR2 is YNNKEL in the germline V gene (reference sequence). After removal of 3 bases from V and 5 bases from J, the junction contained 8 bases not matched to a gene. CDR3 in amino acids: CASSQLLAGDSTGELFF. CDR3 DNA: TGTGCCAGCAGCCAGTTACTAGCGGGAGATTCAACCGGGGAGCTGTTTTTT.

This clonotype was detected ten times or more. J is TRBJ2-5 and V is TRBV28; no firm D call. CDR3 length: 13 residues. CDR1 and CDR2 (germline): MDHEN, SYDVKM. Trimming pared 3 bases from V and 4 bases from J, leaving 9 bases between. CDR3 sequence reads: CASSFSTRETQYF. CDR3 in DNA: TGTGCCAGCAGTTTTTCTACTCGAGAGACCCAGTACTTC. Drawing the rest from reference TRBV28 and TRBJ2-5, the complete variable domain is DVKVTQSSRYLVKRTGEKVFLECVQDMDHENMFWYRQDPGLGLRLIYFSYDVKMKEKGDIPEGYSVSREKKERFSLILESASTNQTSMYLCASSFSTRETQYFGPGTRLLVL.

Many counts were recorded for this clonotype. DNA of the CDR3: TGCGCCAGCAGTTACGCCCCATCTGGGGCCAACGTCCTGACTTTC. Protein: CASSYAPSGANVLTF. The chain uses TRBV4-1 and TRBJ2-6; no clear D. CDR1 and CDR2 (germline): MGHRA, YSYEKL. The ends were cut back, 6 bases at V and 1 base at J, with 10 bases in the middle. This CDR3 is built from 15 residues.

The chain carries TRBV7-8 and TRBJ2-5, with a possible D match to TRBD2 (5 bases). Germline CDR1 and CDR2: SGHVS and FQNEAQ. CDR3 length: 13 residues. V was cut by 0 bases and J by 7 bases, with 9 bases left in between. In nucleotides, the CDR3 is TGTGCCAGCAGCTTAGCGCGTGAGGGGACCCAGTACTTC. This encodes CASSLAREGTQYF.

This clonotype was found many times. The rearrangement links TRBV5-6 to TRBJ1-5; 9 nucleotides agree with TRBD1. Germline assignment: CDR1 SGHDT and CDR2 YYEEEE. CDR3 size: 15 residues. V lost 3 bases to trimming and J lost 4 bases; unmatched junction nucleotides: 5. The CDR3 sequence: CASSSAGTGNQPQHF. CDR3 bases: TGTGCCAGCAGCTCCGCCGGGACAGGGAATCAGCCCCAGCATTTT.

The V gene is TRBV12-3 or TRBV12-4, the J gene TRBJ1-1; 7 nucleotides align to TRBD1. The CDR3 length is 15 residues. V was pared by 8 bases and J by 3 bases, with 12 bases of the junction left unmatched. The CDR3: CASSPWGQGDTEAFF. As DNA, the CDR3 is TGTGCCAGCTCCCCTTGGGGCCAGGGGGACACTGAAGCTTTCTTT.

The chain combines TRBV12-3 or TRBV12-4 with TRBJ2-2, with 12 bases lining up with TRBD2. V trimming: 2 bases; J trimming: 1 base; junction bases outside the gene matches: 2. The CDR3 extends over 17 amino acids. The CDR3 DNA follows: TGTGCCAGCAGTTTAATGGGACTAGCGGGGAACACCGGGGAGCTGTTTTTT. It encodes CASSLMGLAGNTGELFF.

The table lists this clonotype with many counts. The V gene is TRBV20-1, the J gene TRBJ1-1; D may be TRBD1 (5 bases). Germline-derived CDR1 and CDR2 are DFQATT and SNEGSKA (reference sequence). This CDR3 is 12 amino acids long. V was clipped by 5 bases and J by 5 bases, with 12 bases between them. CDR3 loop: CSAPQDLTEAFF. The CDR3, as DNA: TGCAGTGCTCCACAGGATTTGACTGAAGCTTTCTTT.

This clonotype occurred once. The CDR3 spells CASSRGLVEFPYEQYF. CDR3 DNA: TGTGCCAGCAGTAGGGGCCTAGTCGAGTTCCCCTACGAGCAGTACTTC. The V call is TRBV28, the J call TRBJ2-7; D is possibly TRBD1 (5 bases). Germline-derived CDR1 and CDR2 are MDHEN and SYDVKM. This CDR3 is 16 amino acids long. V shed 5 bases and J shed 2 bases, with 19 bases lying between them.

This clonotype was counted many times. CDR3 residues: CATTGTGATGELFF. DNA for the CDR3: TGTGCCACCACTGGGACAGGGGCGACCGGGGAGCTGTTTTTT. The rearrangement uses TRBV24-1 and TRBJ2-2; 10 positions agree with TRBD1. This CDR3 has 14 residues. Germline CDR1 reads KGHDR; CDR2 reads SFDVKD. Trimming removed 8 bases from V and 5 bases from J; junction bases left unmatched: 4.